This TCR beta chain was profiled in a study of PD-1 blockade in classical Hodgkin lymphoma (dated by TCRdb to between 2020 and 2021). Concerning the study at large: Nivolumab dosing was 3 mg/kg intravenously every 2 weeks, continuing until either disease progression or unacceptable toxicity. A peripheral blood immune signature of response to PD-1 blockade in classical Hodgkin lymphoma was defined using TCR beta sequencing and CyTOF.

The time point label here, explained by the study, means: cycle 2 day 1 (C2D1) of nivolumab. Relapse after autologous stem cell transplantation had occurred in all trial patients, and cohorts A, B and C were distinguished by prior brentuximab vedotin exposure. A total of over 55 patients with relapsed/refractory classical Hodgkin lymphoma made up the trial cohort, and each patient's best overall response was complete response, partial response or progressive disease. In the multi-cohort phase II CheckMate 205 trial, trial patients received single-agent nivolumab. An independent review committee assessed best overall response using the 2007 International Working Group response criteria. PBMCs from the trial were collected at three points: immediately before nivolumab initiation (C1D1), and during therapy at cycle 2 day 1 and cycle 4 day 1. Peripheral blood was collected in 8 mL Vacutainer Cell Preparation Tubes, from which PBMCs were isolated by centrifugation and then cryopreserved.

Results the study describes overall, beyond this receptor: The study was restricted to a single clinical trial cohort, and the causes of repertoire differences, possibly disease activity or prior therapy, were left undefined. Diversity was lower in patients who began nivolumab less than 1 year after ASCT, so these patients were left out of later analyses to avoid confounding by immune reconstitution. Among trial patients, those achieving complete response had baseline diversity similar to that of newly diagnosed patients, while diversity was significantly lower in partial responders and progressors. A significant rise by C4D1 was seen in CD4+ but not CD8+ TCR diversity (p=0.0027 vs p=0.16), with the rise being most apparent in complete responders (p=0.02). Baseline TCR diversity was reported to be lower in newly diagnosed patients than in healthy donors, and even lower in relapsed/refractory patients.

Genomic DNA was extracted with the Qiagen DNeasy kit from unsorted PBMCs and from negatively selected CD4+ and CD8+ fractions. TCR beta CDR3 regions were subjected to amplification by immunoSEQ multiplex PCR with primers that anneal to V and J segments. Amplification bias was minimized using a synthetic immune receptor repertoire, and residual bias was removed computationally after sequencing. Per the source publication's procedure: Custom Python scripts were used to quantify repertoire diversity as the Shannon entropy index. Unsorted, CD4+ and CD8+ repertoires were examined separately, except in combined analyses, for which CD4+ and CD8+ sequences were merged in silico. Clonal expansion was defined as a frequency increase of at least 2-fold after treatment compared with C1D1, and clones undetected at baseline were assigned a pseudocount of 0.5. Singleton clones were defined as clones with 0 or 1 copy at C1D1, and non-singleton clones were defined as clones with 2 or more copies. Clones expanded in unsorted samples were annotated as CD4+, CD8+ or unknown by matching protein sequences in sorted samples from the same patient. Wilcoxon tests on paired samples were used to test diversity changes from C1D1 to C4D1. TCRdb mirrors the immuneACCESS table, restricted to in-frame sequences. Some clones are absent from its copies; in checked studies, under half trace to an unresolved V gene, and the reason for the others is unknown. Clone size and V and J calls were adopted from that table, with D and trimming inferred from the DNA. The sample records around 70,000 clones, 70% to 75% of which are singletons. About 9.1% of the sample is in the top ten clones.

Taken from cysteine to phenylalanine, the CDR3 has 11 residues. Only the CDR3 part of the read is kept: 33 bases, read in frame from the first base. V loses 1 base, J loses 11 bases, and the germline ends lie 7 bases apart. Looking up the germline V gene yields CDR1 SGHDN and CDR2 FVKESK. The count of this clone is one. Its antigen remains undetermined. The record has no base qualities; no much larger clone is one base away. The sequenced sample was peripheral blood mononuclear cells (PBMCs), obtained before the second cycle of nivolumab. The chain was built from TRBV14 and TRBJ2-3; confidence is insufficient to name the D gene. This clonotype originated in a human donor with classical Hodgkin lymphoma. The DNA sequence is given as TGTGCCAGCAGCCAAGGAACAAGGCAGTATTTT. Protein translation: CASSQGTRQYF. The variable domain in full, with residues beyond the CDR3 obtained from the reference TRBV14 and TRBJ2-3 genes, is EAGVTQFPSHSVIEKGQTVTLRCDPISGHDNLYWYRRVMGKEIKFLLHFVKESKQDESGMPNNRFLAERTGGTYSTLKVQPAELEDSGVYFCASSQGTRQYFGPGTRLTVL.